This T cell receptor (beta chain) was captured by sequencing in a study of blood T cells in healthy people across ages (dated by TCRdb to between 2014 and 2017). Regarding the research as a whole: In model experiments, template switching captured about one uniquely barcoded TCR beta cDNA molecule for every two T cells. The study measured age-related changes in TCR beta repertoire diversity using deep sequencing normalized with unique cDNA molecular identifiers. The donors were divided into four age groups: young (average around 17 years), middle-aged (about 39), aged (62) and long-lived (82). To avoid experimental bias, donors of different ages were distributed randomly across sequencing lanes. The study analyzed two additional independent replicas of 1 million unique cDNA reads from the same blood draw for two donors, one aged 18 to 30 and one aged 80 or older. Overall study results and their limits: There was a strong correlation between observed TCR beta diversity and the percentage of naive T cells measured by flow cytometry. Observed TCR beta diversity per million T cells fell roughly linearly with age, and a significant reduction was already apparent by age around 44. Compared with the aged group, the long-lived group had more naive CD4+ T cells, fewer expanded clones and increased TCR diversity, suggesting age selection. Because the CMV infection status of the donors was unknown, age-related changes in expanded clonotypes may potentially have been confounded. Estimates of total diversity based on one million sequenced T cells were regarded as lower bounds and as underestimates. Because profiling used bulk unsorted PBMCs, naive and antigen-experienced compartments could not be compared conclusively.

With regard to this clonotype: This receptor's antigen is unknown. Base qualities are not at hand, and no much larger clone is one base apart.

The approximately 40 donors, aged roughly 6 to 90 years, were systemically healthy Caucasian individuals from Russia. Ten milliliters of peripheral blood were drawn from each donor into EDTA-treated Vacutainer tubes. PBMCs were isolated by Ficoll-Paque density-gradient centrifugation, with at least 7 million obtained per sample. Trizol reagent was used to extract total RNA from the PBMCs, yielding at least 5 micrograms per sample. Naive CD45RAhigh/CD27high T cell percentages were measured by flow cytometry on a PBMC aliquot from every donor. The library relied on 5' RACE. Sequencing relied on an Illumina HiSeq 2500. A second PCR of about 6 to 11 cycles was run with a J-beta primer mix and a sample-barcoded 5' primer. A template-switch 5' adaptor carrying 12 random nucleotides introduced a unique molecular identifier onto each TCR beta cDNA molecule. Each sample yielded at least 3 million CDR3-containing paired-end reads. All of the RNA was converted into first-strand cDNA using the Mint cDNA synthesis kit, with a TRBC-specific oligonucleotide serving as the primer. After uracil-DNA glycosylase treatment, a first 18-cycle PCR used universal primers M1SS and BC2_uni_R on all cDNA. Processing in the source paper ran as follows. Each sample was normalized by randomly selecting 1 million high-quality reads, each carrying a distinct molecular identifier. Reads with shared molecular identifiers were discarded instead of being binned into consensus sequences. MiTCR, run with a Q25 quality threshold and the strictest error-elimination algorithm, handled CDR3 identification, clonotype clustering and error correction. Lower-bound total TCR beta diversity was estimated with a nonparametric unseen species model using Euler transformation. TCRdb reran the public reads through fastp at Q25 and MiXCR, keeping productive beta chains. Rows merge per CDR3 protein into single entries with the most common DNA and genes. In this record, the V and J calls reflect TCRdb's handling and not the investigators' own analysis. The sample table holds roughly 790,000 distinct CDR3 sequences, of which 35% to 45% were seen once. Together, the top ten hold 20% to 25% of the sample.

The germline V gene specifies SGDLS as CDR1 and YYNGEE as CDR2. Trimming takes 3 bases from V and 5 bases from J, and the germline ends sit 7 bases apart. From its cysteine to its phenylalanine, the CDR3 spans 12 amino acids. The sequence is cut down to CDR3 DNA, 36 bases in frame from base 1. Source material: blood. The V and J genes are TRBV9 and TRBJ2-3; confidence is insufficient to name the D gene. This sequence was found in an older woman in good health. CDR3 reads: CASSAWLDTQYF. The nucleotides are TGTGCCAGCAGCGCCTGGTTAGATACGCAGTATTTT.